This T cell receptor (beta chain) came from a study of blood T cell repertoires in COVID-19. Background on the study: Researchers got acute and convalescent COVID-19 samples from the United States, Italy and Spain.

The CDR3 loop spans 14 amino acids. V shed 7 bases and J shed 5 bases, with 16 bases lying between them. Germline V gives CDR1 SNHLY, CDR2 FYNNEI. Assignments of participants to cohorts depended upon their own reported clinical history. In the original analysis: From reference gene primer amplification, estimates of nucleated cell counts were derived. Repertoires were generated with immunoSEQ multiplex PCR, while TCRdb's copy carries only in-frame clones and drops some. Clone size and the V and J calls come from that table; the DNA yielded D and trimming. This sample has about 500,000 clones, with approximately 90% found just once.

The chain has TRBV2 and TRBJ2-3, with D possibly TRBD2 on 5 matching bases. The sequence was collected from a woman aged 18-29 years who had recovered from COVID-19. The sample taken for sequencing was PBMCs or T cells enriched from blood (not recorded which). The CDR3 coding sequence is TGTGCCAGCACCCGGACTGGGGTCAGAGATACGCAGTATTTT. Protein sequence: CASTRTGVRDTQYF.